This T cell receptor (beta chain) came from a study of technical replicates of blood from a handful of donors. CDR3 length: 12 amino acids. Germline V gives CDR1 SGHTA, CDR2 FQGNSA. V lost 2 bases and J lost 7, with 9 bases in between. TCRdb's table, derived via immunoSEQ multiplex PCR, lists solely in-frame clones and lacks some. Counted here are tens of thousands of clones, roughly four fifths occurring once; the ten biggest clones make up around 3.9%. This sequence joins TRBV7-2 and TRBJ2-7, with no clear D. Sequenced: PBMCs. The TCR comes from a human donor in good health. Some clones in this sample may be carry-over from other donors' samples. The CDR3, as DNA: TGTGCCAGCAGCTTATCAAGACTTGAGCAGTACTTC. Translating it yields CASSLSRLEQYF.